Listed here are 19 T cell receptor beta chains from one sample, sequenced in a study of monozygotic twins with inflammatory bowel disease. TCRdb reanalyzed the 5' RACE reads and collapses them to one entry per CDR3 protein, without DNA. This sample's clone table lists around 210,000 distinct CDR3 sequences. Sequenced input: blood. The receptors originated from a human donor with ulcerative colitis or Crohn's disease, or a healthy co-twin of an affected twin (not recorded which).

The gene calls are TRBV7-9 and TRBJ2-1; lacking DNA, the TRBD1 call made by TCRdb goes unchecked. This CDR3 comprises 14 residues. CDR1 and CDR2 from the germline V gene are SEHNR and FQNEAQ (reference sequence). CDR3: CASSHRLALHEQFF. Complete variable domain (other parts from reference TRBV7-9 and TRBJ2-1): DTGVSQNPRHKITKRGQNVTFRCDPISEHNRLYWYRQTLGQGPEFLTYFQNEAQLEKSRLLSDRFSAERPKGSFSTLEIQRTEQGDSAMYLCASSHRLALHEQFFGPGTRLTVL.

This chain uses TRBV11-2 with TRBJ2-1; TCRdb reports TRBD1, a call that lacks DNA to check it against. Germline assignment: CDR1 SGHAT and CDR2 FQNNGV. CDR3 length: 15 residues. The CDR3 is CASSIRGLTYNEQFF.

This sequence joins TRBV18 and TRBJ2-7; the D call from TCRdb, TRBD2, cannot be confirmed without DNA. Germline-derived CDR1 and CDR2 are KGHSH and LQKENI. The CDR3 covers 17 residues. The chain's CDR3 is CASSPRRTPGGPYEQYF.

The chain combines TRBV12-5 with TRBJ1-4. CDR1 and CDR2 (germline): LGHNT, FRNRAP. The CDR3 sequence is 13 residues long. The CDR3 loop reads CASGSPFDEKLFF.

The V and J genes are TRBV20-1 and TRBJ1-1; the TCRdb D gene call, TRBD1, has no DNA to confirm it. The CDR3 has 14 residues. The germline gives CDR1 DFQATT, CDR2 SNEGSKA (reference sequence). The CDR3 sequence: CSAQPSTGSTEAFF.

This chain links TRBV5-1 with TRBJ2-5; TCRdb proposes TRBD1, but this gene call is untestable without DNA. The CDR3 is 15 residues long. The germline gives CDR1 SGHRS, CDR2 YFSETQ. CDR3 sequence reads: CASSLAGDEQETQYF. Filled out from reference TRBV5-1 and TRBJ2-5, the complete variable domain reads KAGVTQTPRYLIKTRGQQVTLSCSPISGHRSVSWYQQTPGQGLQFLFEYFSETQRNKGNFPGRFSGRQFSNSRSEMNVSTLELGDSALYLCASSLAGDEQETQYFGPGTRLLVL.

The chain uses TRBV7-8 and TRBJ2-3; the TCRdb call, TRBD1, lacks DNA for checking. The CDR3 is made up of 16 amino acids. Germline V gene lookup returns CDR1 SGHVS and CDR2 FQNEAQ. Here the CDR3 reads CASSLERGGWTDTQYF.

This chain connects TRBV28 to TRBJ1-1. This CDR3 contains 15 residues. Germline assignment: CDR1 MDHEN and CDR2 SYDVKM. CDR3 sequence reads: CASTDSAGGRTEAFF.

This rearrangement joins TRBV4-3 to TRBJ2-2; TCRdb's D call, TRBD2, is unchecked because there is no DNA. The CDR3 runs to 18 residues. From germline, CDR1 is LGHNA and CDR2 YSLEER. This CDR3 reads CASSQDEWELAAAGELFF.

The chain recombines TRBV6-5 with TRBJ2-2; the TCRdb call, TRBD1, lacks DNA for checking. The germline CDR1 and CDR2 sequences are MNHEY and SVGAGI. The CDR3 is 16 residues long. The CDR3 region is CASSYGGGPDTGELFF.

The V and J genes are TRBV30 and TRBJ1-4; TCRdb names TRBD1, which stays unverified in the absence of DNA. Germline V CDR1 and CDR2: GTSNPN, SVGIG (reference sequence). This CDR3 spans 13 amino acids. The CDR3 loop reads CAGETGGNEKLFF. Full variable domain (missing parts from reference TRBV30 and TRBJ1-4): SQTIHQWPATLVQPVGSPLSLECTVEGTSNPNLYWYRQAAGRGLQLLFYSVGIGQISSEVPQNLSASRPQDRQFILSSKKLLLSDSGFYLCAGETGGNEKLFFGSGTQLSVL.

The V and J genes are TRBV4-1 and TRBJ2-1; TCRdb lists TRBD1, though no DNA is available to test this call. The V gene's germline CDR1 is MGHRA and CDR2 YSYEKL. This CDR3 has 15 residues. The CDR3 is CASSQGETAYNEQFF.

The genes are TRBV7-7 and TRBJ2-7; TCRdb proposes TRBD2, but this gene call is untestable without DNA. The CDR3 sequence is 15 residues long. Germline V gene data show CDR1 as SSHAT and CDR2 as FNYEAQ (reference sequence). CDR3 region: CASSRTLAERYEQYF.

This CDR3 is CATERTGNTGELFF. The chain recombines TRBV19 with TRBJ2-2; there is no DNA to check the TCRdb D call of TRBD1. Germline CDR1 and CDR2: LNHDA and SQIVND (reference sequence). CDR3 length: 14 residues. The full variable domain, completed using reference TRBV19 and TRBJ2-2, is DGGITQSPKYLFRKEGQNVTLSCEQNLNHDAMYWYRQDPGQGLRLIYYSQIVNDFQKGDIAEGYSVSREKKESFPLTVTSAQKNPTAFYLCATERTGNTGELFFGEGSRLTVL.

This chain uses TRBV6-5 with TRBJ1-1; with no DNA, the TCRdb D assignment of TRBD1 cannot be verified. The CDR3 length is 15 residues. Germline lookup yields CDR1 MNHEY and CDR2 SVGAGI. CDR3 in amino acids: CASSSGQTKNTEAFF.

The rearrangement uses TRBV5-5 and TRBJ2-7; with no DNA, the TCRdb D assignment of TRBD2 cannot be verified. Germline V CDR1 and CDR2: SGHKS, YYEKEE (reference sequence). This CDR3 is built from 14 residues. The CDR3 sequence is CASSFFGDWSEQYF. Drawing the rest from reference TRBV5-5 and TRBJ2-7, the complete variable domain is DAGVTQSPTHLIKTRGQQVTLRCSPISGHKSVSWYQQVLGQGPQFIFQYYEKEERGRGNFPDRFSARQFPNYSSELNVNALLLGDSALYLCASSFFGDWSEQYFGPGTRLTVT.

The V and J genes are TRBV28 and TRBJ1-2; TCRdb gives TRBD1 as the D gene, but with no DNA this cannot be confirmed. Germline CDR1 reads MDHEN; CDR2 reads SYDVKM. This CDR3 region has 13 residues. The CDR3 here is CASSPDNSPGHTF.

V gene TRBV9 combines with J gene TRBJ2-1; the TCRdb D gene call, TRBD2, has no DNA to confirm it. The V gene's germline CDR1 is SGDLS and CDR2 YYNGEE. The length of the CDR3 is 16 residues. CDR3 sequence: CASSVALGGIISEQFF.

This chain joins TRBV6-5 and TRBJ1-1; TCRdb's D call, TRBD1, is unchecked because there is no DNA. The CDR3 is 14 residues long. Germline CDR1 is MNHEY and CDR2 is SVGAGI. The CDR3 region is CASSYWGEKTEAFF.